The clone carrying this TCR beta chain occurred a few times. Its antigen is not known. The entry originates in a study of T cell repertoires in cytomegalovirus infection. Study at large: Epitope selection comprised recently identified HLA-C-restricted CMV epitopes and well-studied HLA-B-restricted CMV epitopes. Matching HLA type, along with CMV infection, was indicated by public TCR beta signatures. Study conclusions and caveats: HLA-C-restricted CMV-specific TCR beta clonotypes prevailed in the ex vivo response. Using cumulative public TCR beta family frequency, the authors identified those who carried CMV together with the relevant HLA.

Germline loops: CDR1 SEHNR, CDR2 FQNEAQ (reference sequence). The V end was cut by 1 base, the J end by 6 bases, with 12 bases between. This CDR3 has 15 residues. One entry per CDR3 protein results from TCRdb running MiXCR on the reads. The table records 40,000 to 55,000 distinct CDR3 sequences, 15% to 25% of them present only once. The receptor's source is a human donor in good health (CMV status not recorded). Some clones in this sample may be carry-over from other donors' samples. J is TRBJ1-4 and V is TRBV7-9; tentatively, D is TRBD1 (6 bases). The source was CD8+ T cells from cultured PBMCs, collected from culture after CMV antigen stimulation. The DNA of the CDR3 is TGTGCCAGCAGCTTAGTGGTCTCAGGGGATGAAAAACTGTTTTTT. It is translated as CASSLVVSGDEKLFF.